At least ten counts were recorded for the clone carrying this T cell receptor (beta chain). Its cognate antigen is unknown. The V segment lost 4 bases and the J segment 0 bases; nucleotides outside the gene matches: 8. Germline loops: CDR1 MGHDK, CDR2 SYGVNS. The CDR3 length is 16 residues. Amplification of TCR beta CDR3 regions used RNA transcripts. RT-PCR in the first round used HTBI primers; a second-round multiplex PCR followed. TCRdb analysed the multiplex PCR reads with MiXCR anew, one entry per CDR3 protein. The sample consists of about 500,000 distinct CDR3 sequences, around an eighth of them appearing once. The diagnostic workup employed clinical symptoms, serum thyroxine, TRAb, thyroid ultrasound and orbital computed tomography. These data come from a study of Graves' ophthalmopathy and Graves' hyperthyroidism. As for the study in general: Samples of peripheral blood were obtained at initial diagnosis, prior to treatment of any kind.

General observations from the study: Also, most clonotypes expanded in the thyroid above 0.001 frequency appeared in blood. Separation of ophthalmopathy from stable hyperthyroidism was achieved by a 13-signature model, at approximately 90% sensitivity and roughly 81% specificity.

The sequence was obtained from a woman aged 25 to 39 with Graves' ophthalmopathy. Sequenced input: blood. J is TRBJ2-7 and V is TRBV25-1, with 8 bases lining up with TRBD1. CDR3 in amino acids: CASSVYRTGNSYEQYF. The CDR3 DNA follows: TGTGCCAGCAGTGTGTATCGGACAGGGAACTCCTACGAGCAGTACTTC.